Listed below are T cell receptor beta chains from one sample, sequenced in a study of T cell changes during pregnancy in multiple sclerosis. Sequencing was performed with immunoSEQ multiplex PCR; in TCRdb, only in-frame clones are kept and a portion is missing. The sample consists of 80,000 to 100,000 clones, 91% of them appearing once. Sequencing used peripheral blood, obtained after pregnancy. These receptors were obtained from a female donor in good health, enrolled as a control in a pregnancy study. Each CDR3 is given with its conserved first and last residue. Fields, in order: V gene, clone size, D gene, J gene, CDR3 protein, CDR3 DNA. The D gene is left open where the match is weak. Size values are once, few and many counts, or a class for expanded clones, and some rows have none.

v_gene: TRBV6-5; abundance: once; d_gene: -; j_gene: TRBJ1-3; CDR3aa: CASSLAMRLSGNTIYF; CDR3nt: TGTGCCAGCAGTTTGGCCATGAGGCTCTCTGGAAACACCATATATTTT
v_gene: TRBV5-4; abundance: -; d_gene: -; j_gene: TRBJ1-1; CDR3aa: CASSSSGPTNIEAFF; CDR3nt: TGTGCCAGCAGCTCCTCTGGACCGACTAACATTGAAGCTTTCTTT
v_gene: TRBV27; abundance: once; d_gene: TRBD2; j_gene: TRBJ2-1; CDR3aa: CASRNSGGISYNEQFF; CDR3nt: TGTGCCAGCAGAAATTCGGGGGGGATATCCTACAATGAGCAGTTCTTC
v_gene: TRBV5-1; abundance: -; d_gene: TRBD1; j_gene: TRBJ2-7; CDR3aa: CASSTNRGNYEQYF; CDR3nt: TGCGCCAGCAGCACCAACAGGGGTAACTACGAGCAGTACTTC
v_gene: TRBV4-2; abundance: -; d_gene: -; j_gene: TRBJ2-3; CDR3aa: CASSQDRGGPNTDTQYF; CDR3nt: TGTGCCAGCAGCCAAGATCGAGGCGGGCCCAACACAGATACGCAGTATTTT
v_gene: TRBV19; abundance: -; d_gene: -; j_gene: TRBJ1-1; CDR3aa: CASSIAPLRGAFF; CDR3nt: TGTGCCAGTAGTATCGCACCCTTGCGAGGAGCTTTCTTT
v_gene: TRBV15; abundance: -; d_gene: TRBD1; j_gene: TRBJ1-5; CDR3aa: CATSREWDSGGNQPQHF; CDR3nt: TGTGCCACCAGCAGAGAGTGGGACAGTGGAGGCAATCAGCCCCAGCATTTT
v_gene: TRBV9; abundance: -; d_gene: -; j_gene: TRBJ2-1; CDR3aa: CASSVTTGSYNEQFF; CDR3nt: TGTGCCAGCAGCGTAACAACGGGATCCTACAATGAGCAGTTCTTC
v_gene: TRBV7-8; abundance: few; d_gene: -; j_gene: TRBJ1-2; CDR3aa: CASSREEGAVGYTF; CDR3nt: TGTGCCAGCAGCCGGGAGGAGGGCGCGGTAGGCTACACCTTC
v_gene: TRBV7-9; abundance: -; d_gene: -; j_gene: TRBJ1-5; CDR3aa: CASSLALSNQPQHF; CDR3nt: TGTGCCAGCAGCTTAGCACTTAGCAATCAGCCCCAGCATTTT
v_gene: TRBV14; abundance: -; d_gene: -; j_gene: TRBJ2-7; CDR3aa: CASSRIQQPYEQYF; CDR3nt: TGTGCCAGCAGCCGGATACAGCAGCCCTACGAGCAGTACTTC
v_gene: TRBV27; abundance: -; d_gene: TRBD1; j_gene: TRBJ1-2; CDR3aa: CASSQRTGGRDYGYTF; CDR3nt: TGTGCCAGCAGCCAACGGACAGGGGGCCGGGACTATGGCTACACCTTC
v_gene: TRBV19; abundance: -; d_gene: TRBD2; j_gene: TRBJ2-3; CDR3aa: CASSIGTSGGAVTDTQYF; CDR3nt: TGTGCCAGTAGTATTGGGACTAGCGGGGGGGCCGTCACAGATACGCAGTATTTT
v_gene: TRBV7-6; abundance: -; d_gene: TRBD2; j_gene: TRBJ2-2; CDR3aa: CASSLESGGIPGELFF; CDR3nt: TGTGCCAGCAGCTTAGAGAGCGGGGGGATCCCCGGGGAGCTGTTTTTT
v_gene: TRBV19; abundance: -; d_gene: TRBD1; j_gene: TRBJ1-1; CDR3aa: CASSKGDSIYTEAFF; CDR3nt: TGTGCCAGTAGCAAAGGGGACAGCATTTACACTGAAGCTTTCTTT
v_gene: TRBV5-1; abundance: -; d_gene: -; j_gene: TRBJ1-5; CDR3aa: CASSLGGIGGQPQHF; CDR3nt: TGCGCCAGCAGCTTGGGGGGCATAGGTGGCCAGCCCCAGCATTTT
v_gene: TRBV5-6; abundance: -; d_gene: TRBD1; j_gene: TRBJ1-5; CDR3aa: CASSRGQVENQPQHF; CDR3nt: TGTGCCAGCAGCCGTGGACAGGTCGAAAATCAGCCCCAGCATTTT